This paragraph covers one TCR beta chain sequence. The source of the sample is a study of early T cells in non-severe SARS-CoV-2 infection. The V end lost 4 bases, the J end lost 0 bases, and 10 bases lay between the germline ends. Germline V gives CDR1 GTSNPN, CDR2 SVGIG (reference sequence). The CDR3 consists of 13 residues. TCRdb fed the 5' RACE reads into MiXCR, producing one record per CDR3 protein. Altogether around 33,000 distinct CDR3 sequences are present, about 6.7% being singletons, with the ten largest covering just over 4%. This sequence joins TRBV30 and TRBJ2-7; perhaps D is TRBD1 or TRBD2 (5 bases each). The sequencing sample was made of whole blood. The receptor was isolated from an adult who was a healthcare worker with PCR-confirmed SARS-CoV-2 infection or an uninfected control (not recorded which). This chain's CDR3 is CAWTEGTSYEQYF. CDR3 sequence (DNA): TGTGCCTGGACTGAAGGGACCTCCTACGAGCAGTACTTC.